The 22 T cell receptor beta chains presented below share a single source sample, sequenced in a study of blood T cell repertoires in COVID-19. This table comes from immunoSEQ multiplex PCR, and its TCRdb copy is limited to in-frame clones, with some not included. The data show about 60,000 clones, about 78% seen once. The sequenced sample consisted of peripheral blood. The receptors were sampled from a woman at least 80 years old with acute or convalescent COVID-19.

J is TRBJ1-5 and V is TRBV27; maybe TRBD1 (5 bases). CDR3 size: 15 residues. Trimming took off 6 bases at V and 1 base at J, with 13 bases between the two ends. The V gene's germline CDR1 is MNHEY and CDR2 SMNVEV (reference sequence). The CDR3 region is CASRFGGSSNQPQHF. The CDR3 bases are TGTGCCAGCAGATTTGGGGGGAGCAGCAATCAGCCCCAGCATTTT.

Here the CDR3 DNA reads TGCGCCAGCAGCTTGATGGGACTAGCGGGTGCAGATACGCAGTATTTT. Translated: CASSLMGLAGADTQYF. The rearrangement links TRBV5-1 to TRBJ2-3; 12 nucleotides match TRBD2. Germline V gene lookup returns CDR1 SGHRS and CDR2 YFSETQ. The CDR3 has 16 residues. The trim removed 1 base at V and 4 bases at J, leaving 4 bases unmatched.

A few counts support this clone. CDR3 sequence (DNA): TGCGCCAGCAGCCAAGAACCGCGGGAGAGGTTCTTGTTCGCAGATACGCAGTATTTT. This codes for CASSQEPRERFLFADTQYF. The rearrangement joins TRBV4-3 to TRBJ2-3; 7 nucleotides align to TRBD2. This CDR3 is 19 amino acids long. Germline V gene sequence: CDR1 LGHNA, CDR2 YSLEER. V gave up 0 bases and J gave up 4 bases; unmatched junction bases: 16.

The CDR3 spells CASSGVRSGANVLTF. The CDR3 coding sequence is TGTGCCAGCAGTGGTGTGCGCTCTGGGGCCAACGTCCTGACTTTC. The rearrangement links TRBV2 to TRBJ2-6; no clear D gene. Per germline, CDR1 SNHLY and CDR2 FYNNEI. Between the trimmed V and J ends, which lost 4 bases and 0 bases, there was a span of 7 bases. The CDR3 is made up of 15 amino acids.

The rearrangement joins TRBV9 to TRBJ2-1; possible D gene TRBD2, 5 bases. CDR3 length: 15 amino acids. The germline V gene encodes CDR1 SGDLS and CDR2 YYNGEE. Trimming took off 4 bases at V and 4 bases at J, with 15 bases between the two ends. The CDR3 protein is CASSPEGDVYNEQFF. The CDR3 coding sequence is TGTGCCAGCAGCCCAGAGGGAGACGTTTACAATGAGCAGTTCTTC.

V is TRBV9 and J is TRBJ2-1, with TRBD2 identical over 7 bases. The germline gives CDR1 SGDLS, CDR2 YYNGEE. V gave up 0 bases and J gave up 8 bases; unmatched junction bases: 5. The CDR3 sequence is 14 residues long. In DNA, the CDR3 is TGTGCCAGCAGCGTAGTGGAGACTAGCCATGAGCAGTTCTTC. Protein product: CASSVVETSHEQFF.

The chain recombines TRBV5-1 with TRBJ2-1, with D possibly matching TRBD1 (5 bases). The CDR3 length is 15 residues. V was trimmed by 4 bases and J by 0 bases, leaving 11 bases between them. Germline V gene data show CDR1 as SGHRS and CDR2 as YFSETQ. As DNA, the CDR3 is TGCGCCAGCAGCCCGACTGACAGCTCCTACAATGAGCAGTTCTTC. The encoded protein is CASSPTDSSYNEQFF.

The chain is built from TRBV15 and TRBJ1-6; TRBD1 matches 8 bases. The CDR3 length is 14 residues. The germline V gene encodes CDR1 LNHNV and CDR2 YYDKDF (reference sequence). Trimming took 4 bases from V and 10 from J; bases not matched to a gene: 6. The CDR3 DNA is TGTGCCACCAGCACCCGGACAGGGCGATCACCCCTCCACTTT. Protein sequence: CATSTRTGRSPLHF.

The chain carries TRBV30 and TRBJ2-7; D unclear. The CDR3 runs 13 residues. V lost 0 bases, J lost 7 bases, and 13 bases lay in between. The germline CDR1 and CDR2 sequences are GTSNPN and SVGIG (reference sequence). This CDR3 is CAWSVLSSGEQYF. As DNA, the CDR3 is TGTGCCTGGAGTGTACTCAGCTCGGGTGAGCAGTACTTC.

The chain combines TRBV9 with TRBJ1-4; 10 bases align to TRBD1. This CDR3 contains 14 residues. Germline CDR1 SGDLS, CDR2 YYNGEE. Trimming cost V 4 bases and J 4 bases; bases outside gene matches: 1. The CDR3 DNA follows: TGTGCCAGCAGCCGGACAGGGGGTAATGAAAAACTGTTTTTT. Its protein is CASSRTGGNEKLFF.

The V call is TRBV30, the J call TRBJ1-2; a possible D gene is TRBD1 (6 bases). Trimming cost V 4 bases and J 4 bases, with 19 bases left between them. Germline-derived CDR1 and CDR2 are GTSNPN and SVGIG (reference sequence). The CDR3 totals 15 residues. CDR3 DNA: TGTGCCTGGAAAAGTTTTGGGGGCCTGGGCTATGGCTACACCTTC. Protein sequence: CAWKSFGGLGYGYTF.

The chain recombines TRBV11-2 with TRBJ2-1; 10 positions agree with TRBD2. V lost 5 bases and J lost 10; bases outside the gene matches: 14. Germline lookup yields CDR1 SGHAT and CDR2 FQNNGV. This CDR3 region has 16 residues. CDR3 in DNA: TGTGCCAGCAGCCAAAGACCTAGCGGGAGAGGTTTGGAGCAGTTCTTC. Amino acids: CASSQRPSGRGLEQFF.

The chain has TRBV6-5 and TRBJ1-2, with TRBD1 matching 10 bases. CDR1 and CDR2 (germline): MNHEY, SVGAGI. The ends lost 5 bases at V and 5 bases at J; junction bases unmatched: 8. The CDR3 totals 15 residues. CDR3 bases: TGTGCCAGCAGTAATCCGGGACAGGGGACGTATGGCTACACCTTC. Residues: CASSNPGQGTYGYTF.

The chain carries TRBV24-1 and TRBJ2-5; the match to TRBD2 covers 10 bases. Germline V gene sequence: CDR1 KGHDR, CDR2 SFDVKD. V shed 9 bases and J 3 bases; nucleotides not matched to a gene: 12. This CDR3 has 16 residues. The CDR3 loop reads CATARAGLADKETQYF. As DNA, the CDR3 is TGTGCCACCGCTCGCGCCGGACTAGCGGATAAAGAGACCCAGTACTTC.

This chain links TRBV6-5 with TRBJ1-1; D is perhaps TRBD1 (6 bases). The V end lost 1 base, the J end lost 9 bases, and 15 bases lay between the germline ends. This CDR3 region has 14 residues. Germline CDR1 and CDR2: MNHEY and SVGAGI. The CDR3 bases are TGTGCCAGCAGTTACTACGGGACACACAACCAAGCTTTCTTT. Protein product: CASSYYGTHNQAFF.

The rearrangement links TRBV6-5 to TRBJ1-2, with 9 bases fitting TRBD1. Germline V gives CDR1 MNHEY, CDR2 SVGAGI. This CDR3 has 16 residues. Losses at the gene ends were 0 bases for V and 4 bases for J; bases not matched to a gene: 6. The CDR3 region is CASSYSTQGARYGYTF. Written as DNA, the CDR3 is TGTGCCAGCAGTTACTCGACACAGGGGGCGCGCTATGGCTACACCTTC.

The J gene is TRBJ1-2, the V gene TRBV7-2; 8 bases are shared with TRBD1. V lost 1 base and J lost 5; bases outside the gene matches: 9. This CDR3 has 16 residues. The germline gives CDR1 SGHTA, CDR2 FQGNSA. CDR3 sequence reads: CASSLGMTGAGYGYTF. The CDR3 region has the DNA TGTGCCAGCAGCTTAGGCATGACAGGGGCGGGGTATGGCTACACCTTC.

The V gene is TRBV28, the J gene TRBJ2-7; a weak D match, TRBD2 (6 bases). The germline V gene encodes CDR1 MDHEN and CDR2 SYDVKM. The CDR3 totals 14 residues. Trimming left V 5 bases short and J 7 bases short, with 18 bases between. CDR3 in DNA: TGTGCCAGCAGTCTCCACGGGGGACTGCGGGAGCAGTACTTC. Translated, it gives CASSLHGGLREQYF.

The rearrangement links TRBV5-5 to TRBJ2-7; D is undetermined. The V end was cut by 4 bases, the J end by 6 bases, with 17 bases between. CDR3 length: 14 amino acids. Germline CDR1 SGHKS, CDR2 YYEKEE (reference sequence). The CDR3 spells CASSPMTSTPEQYF. CDR3 in DNA: TGTGCCAGCAGCCCCATGACAAGTACCCCCGAGCAGTACTTC.

The gene calls are TRBV28 and TRBJ2-1; 9 nucleotides line up with TRBD2. The CDR3 has 15 residues. The germline V gene encodes CDR1 MDHEN and CDR2 SYDVKM. Trimming at V came to 4 bases and at J to 9 bases, leaving 10 bases not matched to a gene. CDR3 sequence (DNA): TGTGCCAGCAGTTCCCCAGCGGGAGGAGGGGGTGAGCAGTTCTTC. Encoded protein: CASSSPAGGGGEQFF.

The rearrangement links TRBV27 to TRBJ2-7, with 7 bases matching TRBD1. V was clipped by 6 bases and J by 2 bases; unmatched bases: 7. CDR1 MNHEY and CDR2 SMNVEV come from the germline V gene (reference sequence). The length of the CDR3 is 14 residues. DNA of the CDR3: TGTGCCAGCAGGCGAGGGGGCATAACCTACGAGCAGTACTTC. Translated: CASRRGGITYEQYF.

This clone was observed a few times. The chain has TRBV7-9 and TRBJ1-1; tentatively, D is TRBD1 (6 bases). This CDR3 comprises 13 residues. The germline V gene has CDR1 SEHNR and CDR2 FQNEAQ (reference sequence). V lost 5 bases and J lost 3, with 10 bases in between. CDR3 residues: CASSGNRDTEAFF. DNA of the CDR3: TGTGCCAGCAGCGGGAACAGGGACACTGAAGCTTTCTTT.